A selection of T cell receptor beta chains follows, all from one sample in a study of radiotherapy plus CTLA-4 blockade in lung cancer. The table came from immunoSEQ multiplex PCR; TCRdb's copy has only in-frame clones and leaves some out. The top ten hold approximately 3% of the sample, which has about 97,000 clones, about four fifths seen once. Specimen: peripheral blood, collected from a patient treated with radiotherapy plus ipilimumab. The receptors were gathered from a human donor with non-small cell lung cancer who had a partial response to radiotherapy plus ipilimumab. Some clones in this sample may be carry-over from other donors' samples. Both conserved end residues are part of each CDR3. The D gene is left open where the match is weak. Clone size appears in some rows only: once, few, many, or a class for an expanded clone.

CDR3nt	CDR3aa	j_gene	abundance	d_gene	v_gene
TGTGCCAGCTCAGGATACACTACAAATTACGAGCAGTACTTC	CASSGYTTNYEQYF	TRBJ2-7	.	.	TRBV18
TGTGCCAGCGGACTAGAAGGGGACGTTTTCTTT	CASGLEGDVFF	TRBJ1-1	few	.	TRBV2
TGTGCCAGCAGCCCGACAGGGGGCGCGGGTGCTTTCTTT	CASSPTGGAGAFF	TRBJ1-1	.	TRBD1	TRBV27
TGTGCCAGTAGTGGGGGCATGGACACAGATACGCAGTATTTT	CASSGGMDTDTQYF	TRBJ2-3	.	.	TRBV19
TGTGCCAGCAGTTCGTTAGCGGGTGCGACCTACGAGCAGTACTTC	CASSSLAGATYEQYF	TRBJ2-7	.	TRBD2	TRBV27
TGTGCCACCGGTTTGAATGGGGACAGGGTTGGCTACACCTTC	CATGLNGDRVGYTF	TRBJ1-2	.	TRBD1	TRBV28
TGTGCCAGCTCACCAATCGGGAACACTGAAGCTTTCTTT	CASSPIGNTEAFF	TRBJ1-1	.	.	TRBV18
TGCGCCAGCAGCCAAGAAATAGCGACTAGCGGGCTTGCGCAGTATTTT	CASSQEIATSGLAQYF	TRBJ2-3	.	TRBD2	TRBV4-3
TGTGCCAGCAGTCATAGGGAGGGCGGCACAGATACGCAGTATTTT	CASSHREGGTDTQYF	TRBJ2-3	once	TRBD2	TRBV9
TGCAGCGTCTCCGGGACAGGGACGGATAACTATGGCTACACCTTC	CSVSGTGTDNYGYTF	TRBJ1-2	.	TRBD1	TRBV29-1
TGCAGCGTTGGACGGGTATCAAACGAGCAGTACTTC	CSVGRVSNEQYF	TRBJ2-7	few	.	TRBV29-1
TGTGCCAGTAGTATTGGAACTAGCGACAACAATGAGCAGTTCTTC	CASSIGTSDNNEQFF	TRBJ2-1	.	TRBD2	TRBV19
TGCGCCAGCAGTGTGACAGGGGGTACTGAAGCTTTCTTT	CASSVTGGTEAFF	TRBJ1-1	.	TRBD1	TRBV10-2
TGTGCCAGCAGCGCTGGACAGGGGATGAGGAGGGAGCAGTTCTTC	CASSAGQGMRREQFF	TRBJ2-1	.	TRBD1	TRBV9
TGTGCCAGCAGTTTATCGGGGGCTAGCGGGGGTTCTCTGGGCGAGCAGTACTTC	CASSLSGASGGSLGEQYF	TRBJ2-7	once	TRBD2	TRBV27